What follows describes a single TCR beta chain. The record originates from a study of blood T cell repertoires in COVID-19. The overall study: PBMCs, B-cell-depleted T cells, or T cells were the source of the cDNA or gDNA that made up the material.

Only in-frame clones appear in the TCRdb table, and some are missing; sequencing was by immunoSEQ multiplex PCR. The sample includes some 420,000 clones, over 75% of them seen just once. CDR1 and CDR2 from the germline V gene are KGHSY and FQNENV. Trimming removed 0 bases at V and 0 bases at J, with 9 bases between. The CDR3 consists of 16 residues. The sample was PBMCs or T cells enriched from blood (not recorded which). The clonotype was recovered from a man between 25 and 39 years old who had recovered from COVID-19. The chain joins TRBV16 to TRBJ2-1, with a tentative D call TRBD2 (6 bases). CDR3 nucleotide sequence: TGTGCCAGCAGCCAATCTAGCGGCCTCTCCTACAATGAGCAGTTCTTC. It yields the protein CASSQSSGLSYNEQFF. The whole variable domain, filled in from reference TRBV16 and TRBJ2-1, reads GEEVAQTPKHLVRGEGQKAKLYCAPIKGHSYVFWYQQVLKNEFKFLISFQNENVFDETGMPKERFSAKCLPNSPCSLEIQATKLEDSAVYFCASSQSSGLSYNEQFFGPGTRLTVL.